The present entry profiles one T cell receptor beta chain with its context. No antigen is known for it. Both TRBC1 and TRBC2 were covered by a beta constant-region primer of two equimolar oligonucleotides. TCRdb passed the UMI-ligation and nested PCR reads through MiXCR, listing each CDR3 protein once. In the table there are 120,000 to 150,000 distinct CDR3 sequences, 17% of which are singletons. The data originate from a study of naive and memory T cell subsets. Study-wide findings and caveats: TCR abundance followed a power law differing between naive and memory subsets. Especially in CD8 cells, naive repertoires contained a few larger clonotypes, possibly CD45RA-re-expressing memory cells.

Sequenced sample: naive CD4+ T cells from blood. This TCR came from a human donor in good health.

The DNA of the CDR3 is TGTGCCAGCAGCTTAACTAGCGGGAACAACGAGCAGTACTTC. This translates into CASSLTSGNNEQYF. V and J are TRBV7-2 and TRBJ2-7; TRBD2 aligns across 10 bases. Germline CDR1 SGHTA, CDR2 FQGNSA. V shed 2 bases, J shed 5 bases, and the junction held 3 bases outside the gene matches. This CDR3 region has 14 residues. Based on the CDR3 plus reference TRBV7-2 and TRBJ2-7, the full variable domain is GAGVSQSPSNKVTEKGKDVELRCDPISGHTALYWYRQSLGQGLEFLIYFQGNSAPDKSGLPSDRFSAERTGGSVSTLTIQRTQQEDSAVYLCASSLTSGNNEQYFGPGTRLTVT.